These T cell receptor beta chains were read from a single sample in a study of blood T cells in healthy people across ages. TCRdb re-called the 5' RACE reads through MiXCR, storing one row per CDR3 protein. This sample has 780,000 or so distinct CDR3 sequences, with 20% to 25% found just once. These data also formed part of another study, on T cells of mothers and their children.

Material for sequencing was blood. The receptors were gathered from a boy aged 5-17 years in good health. CDR3s include the opening cysteine and the closing phenylalanine or tryptophan. The order of the fields is J gene, D gene, clone size, V gene, CDR3 DNA, CDR3 protein. A D gene is named only where the DNA matches it firmly. Clone size is not always given. Where it is, it says once, few, many or a class for expanded clones.

TRBJ2-7,.,few,TRBV20-1,TGCAGTGCTAGAGATTGGGCTGTAGAATACGAGCAGTACTTC,CSARDWAVEYEQYF
TRBJ2-5,.,few,TRBV20-1,TGCAGTGCTCCGCCGAGGGGGACCCAAGAGACCCAGTACTTC,CSAPPRGTQETQYF
TRBJ2-7,.,.,TRBV4-3,TGCGCCAGCAGCCAAGATCTTTCGACTAGAGATTTGGGCGAGCAGTACTTC,CASSQDLSTRDLGEQYF
TRBJ2-7,TRBD2,.,TRBV9,TGTGCCAGCAGCGCGACTAGCGGTCTCTCCGAGCAGTACTTC,CASSATSGLSEQYF
TRBJ2-5,.,few,TRBV6-1,TGTGCCAGCAGTGAACAGGTTCTGGAAGAGACCCAGTACTTC,CASSEQVLEETQYF
TRBJ2-7,TRBD1,.,TRBV28,TGTGCCAGCAGTCTCGAGTCAGGGGGTTATTCCTACGAGCAGTACTTC,CASSLESGGYSYEQYF
TRBJ1-1,TRBD1,few,TRBV6-6,TGTGCCAGCAGCCGACAGGGGGTGTCGAGGACGACTGAAGCTTTCTTT,CASSRQGVSRTTEAFF
TRBJ2-3,TRBD1,.,TRBV7-8,TGTGCCAGCAGCTTAGGGGGGACAGGGGGCACAGATACGCAGTATTTT,CASSLGGTGGTDTQYF
TRBJ1-5,TRBD1,few,TRBV7-2,TGTGCCAGCAGCTTAGCGGCAGGGGGTAATCAGCCCCAGCATTTT,CASSLAAGGNQPQHF
TRBJ1-1,.,.,TRBV4-2,TGTGCCAGCAGACCTACCGACGGGGGTTTTGCGAACACTGAAGCTTTCTTT,CASRPTDGGFANTEAFF